Presented here are 21 T cell receptor beta chains from one specimen sequenced in a study of CD4 T cells in relation to SARS-CoV-2 and coronaviruses. TCRdb's table, derived via immunoSEQ multiplex PCR, lists solely in-frame clones and lacks some. This sample has 41,000 or so clones; about 87% occur once, and the top ten carry 1% to 1.5%. No antigens are known for them. What was sequenced was naive CD4+ T cells from PBMCs, cultured in vitro. Specified subset: naive CD4+ T cells isolated by negative enrichment. These receptors originate from an adult with COVID-19.

This chain connects TRBV2 to TRBJ2-3; D not resolved. Germline CDR1 reads SNHLY; CDR2 reads FYNNEI. Trimming left V 10 bases short and J 5 bases short, with 13 bases between. CDR3 length: 12 amino acids. Here the CDR3 DNA reads TGTGCCACCCAATCCCTGGGAGATACGCAGTATTTT. It yields the protein CATQSLGDTQYF.

The rearrangement uses TRBV2 and TRBJ2-3; D gene ambiguous. The V end was cut by 6 bases, the J end by 6 bases, with 10 bases between. Looked up from germline, CDR1 is SNHLY and CDR2 is FYNNEI. The CDR3 is 12 amino acids. CDR3 bases: TGTGCCAGCAGAAGACTCGCGGATACGCAGTATTTT. This sequence encodes CASRRLADTQYF.

The chain has TRBV28 and TRBJ1-4; 8 nucleotides match TRBD1. V lost 7 bases to trimming and J lost 7 bases; unmatched junction nucleotides: 11. The CDR3 extends over 15 amino acids. From germline, CDR1 is MDHEN and CDR2 SYDVKM. DNA of the CDR3: TGTGCCAGCACCTACCTAGACAGGGGTGGTGAAAAACTGTTTTTT. It translates to CASTYLDRGGEKLFF.

The chain carries TRBV7-9 and TRBJ1-1; maybe TRBD1 (6 bases). The CDR3 spans 15 residues. Germline CDR1 reads SEHNR; CDR2 reads FQNEAQ (reference sequence). Trimming pared 5 bases from V and 4 bases from J, leaving 17 bases between. CDR3 sequence reads: CASSLQTGFATEAFF. DNA for the CDR3: TGTGCCAGCAGCCTACAGACAGGTTTTGCCACTGAAGCTTTCTTT. The full variable domain, rest sourced from reference TRBV7-9 and TRBJ1-1, is DTGVSQNPRHKITKRGQNVTFRCDPISEHNRLYWYRQTLGQGPEFLTYFQNEAQLEKSRLLSDRFSAERPKGSFSTLEIQRTEQGDSAMYLCASSLQTGFATEAFFGQGTRLTVV.

This chain uses TRBV2 with TRBJ1-1, with D perhaps TRBD1 (5 bases). This CDR3 comprises 14 residues. Trimming took off 4 bases at V and 8 bases at J, with 17 bases between the two ends. Germline V CDR1 and CDR2: SNHLY, FYNNEI. The CDR3: CASSARGEGTEAFF. CDR3 in DNA: TGTGCCAGCAGTGCACGAGGGGAGGGTACCGAAGCTTTCTTT.

This clone was recorded once. The chain carries TRBV5-6 and TRBJ2-7, with a tentative D call TRBD1 (5 bases). The germline CDR1 and CDR2 sequences are SGHDT and YYEEEE. Between the trimmed V and J ends, which lost 0 bases and 7 bases, there was a span of 14 bases. The CDR3 length is 14 residues. CDR3 nucleotides: TGTGCCAGCAGCTTGGAGCAGGGCTATCGGGAGCAGTACTTC. This sequence encodes CASSLEQGYREQYF.

The chain carries TRBV21-1 and TRBJ2-7. TRBV21-1 is termed a pseudogene. The CDR3 has 14 residues. CDR3 bases: TGTGCCAGCAGCAAGTATGCAGGAGCTACTGAGCAGTACTTC. Protein product: CASSKYAGATEQYF.

This chain connects TRBV7-3 to TRBJ2-6; either TRBD1 or TRBD2 may fit D (5 bases each). The V end was cut by 2 bases, the J end by 2 bases, with 7 bases between. This CDR3 comprises 15 residues. Germline V gene data show CDR1 as SGHTA and CDR2 as FQGTGA. The CDR3: CASSLQGAGANVLTF. The CDR3 coding sequence is TGTGCCAGCAGCTTACAGGGAGCTGGGGCCAACGTCCTGACTTTC.

On this clone: Other DNA sequences in this specimen translate into the identical CDR3. The chain has TRBV7-7 and TRBJ2-5; possible D gene TRBD2, 5 bases. The germline V and J ends were trimmed by 2 bases and 5 bases, with 12 bases remaining between them. The CDR3 is 14 amino acids. Germline V lookup: CDR1 SSHAT, CDR2 FNYEAQ (reference sequence). In DNA form, the CDR3 reads TGTGCCAGCAGCTTATCAGGTCGCGGGGAGACCCAGTACTTC. It yields the protein CASSLSGRGETQYF. The variable domain in full, completed from reference TRBV7-7 and TRBJ2-5, reads GAGVSQSPRYKVTKRGQDVTLRCDPISSHATLYWYQQALGQGPEFLTYFNYEAQPDKSGLPSDRFSAERPEGSISTLTIQRTEQRDSAMYRCASSLSGRGETQYFGPGTRLLVL.

The DNA of the CDR3 is TGTGCCAGCAGCCCCCCGGGACCCACGAACACCGGGGAGCTGTTTTTT. Amino acids: CASSPPGPTNTGELFF. The chain joins TRBV14 to TRBJ2-2; D may match TRBD1 or TRBD2 (5 bases each). Germline assignment: CDR1 SGHDN and CDR2 FVKESK. This CDR3 is 16 amino acids long. V lost 4 bases and J lost 0, with 12 bases in between.

The rearrangement joins TRBV6-2 or TRBV6-3 to TRBJ2-5; tentative D call: TRBD1 (6 bases). Trimming removed 5 bases at V and 2 bases at J, with 18 bases between. Germline V lookup: CDR1 MNHEY, CDR2 SVGEGT. CDR3 length: 16 amino acids. The CDR3 DNA sequence: TGTGCCAGCAGTAATCGACAGGTCCGGGGTCAAGAGACCCAGTACTTC. This sequence encodes CASSNRQVRGQETQYF.

In its sample, this clone was seen once. This chain uses TRBV28 with TRBJ1-1, with D unresolved. CDR3 length: 13 residues. Germline CDR1 and CDR2: MDHEN and SYDVKM. Here the CDR3 DNA reads TGTGCGACATCGATATCCGGGCCCCATGAAGCTTTCTTT. This gives the protein CATSISGPHEAFF.

This clone was recorded only once. The CDR3 DNA follows: TGCGCCATCGTTGGGGAGCTGTTTTTT. It is translated as CAIVGELFF. The gene calls are TRBV10-1 and TRBJ2-2; no clear D. V was clipped by 10 bases and J by 8 bases, with 5 bases between them. Germline V gene sequence: CDR1 WNHNN, CDR2 SYGVQD (reference sequence). This CDR3 comprises 9 residues.

The V call is TRBV7-3, the J call TRBJ2-1; a possible D gene is TRBD2 (6 bases). The CDR3 runs 12 residues. Germline CDR1 is SGHTA and CDR2 is FQGTGA. V gave up 5 bases and J gave up 6 bases, with 8 bases separating them. CDR3 sequence: CASSRDSNEQFF. The CDR3 DNA is TGTGCCAGCAGCCGGGACTCCAATGAGCAGTTCTTC.

The rearrangement uses TRBV3-1 (or the pseudogene TRBV3-2) and TRBJ1-3; 7 nucleotides match TRBD1. V shed 0 bases, J shed 6 bases, and the junction held 5 bases outside the gene matches. Germline V lookup: CDR1 LGHDT, CDR2 YNNKEL (reference sequence). This CDR3 is built from 15 residues. The CDR3 reads CASSQDGRGLNTIYF. The CDR3 DNA is TGTGCCAGCAGCCAAGATGGGAGGGGGCTAAACACCATATATTTT.

The V call is TRBV4-1, the J call TRBJ2-7, with 8 bases fitting TRBD2. Germline trimming cut 4 bases from V and 0 bases from J; bases unmatched to any gene: 8. The CDR3 extends over 16 amino acids. Germline V gene sequence: CDR1 MGHRA, CDR2 YSYEKL. In DNA form, the CDR3 reads TGCGCCAGCAGCCGAGTCCAGGGGACTAGCTCCTACGAGCAGTACTTC. Translated, it gives CASSRVQGTSSYEQYF.

This chain links TRBV7-2 with TRBJ2-1, with TRBD1 matching over 12 bases. CDR3 size: 16 residues. CDR1 is SGHTA, CDR2 FQGNSA, per germline. V lost 3 bases, J lost 8 bases, and 8 bases stayed unmatched. CDR3 residues: CASSFLPGTGGDEQFF. The DNA of the CDR3 is TGTGCCAGCAGCTTTTTACCCGGGACAGGGGGCGATGAGCAGTTCTTC.

V is TRBV5-1 and J is TRBJ2-3, with D unresolved. This CDR3 spans 13 amino acids. Germline V gene data show CDR1 as SGHRS and CDR2 as YFSETQ. The ends were cut back, 0 bases at V and 2 bases at J, with 4 bases in the middle. The CDR3 spells CASSLVTTDTQYF. DNA of the CDR3: TGCGCCAGCAGCTTGGTGACCACAGATACGCAGTATTTT.

The genes are TRBV9 and TRBJ1-2; D possibly corresponds to TRBD1 (5 bases). CDR3 length: 14 residues. Trimming pared 2 bases from V and 3 bases from J, leaving 11 bases between. From germline, CDR1 is SGDLS and CDR2 YYNGEE. The DNA for the CDR3 is TGTGCCAGCAGCGTGGGGGTGCAGGACTATGGCTACACCTTC. It is translated as CASSVGVQDYGYTF.

V gene TRBV5-1 combines with J gene TRBJ1-3; D perhaps matches TRBD1 (5 bases). The CDR3 length is 17 residues. Germline assignment: CDR1 SGHRS and CDR2 YFSETQ. The V end lost 1 base, the J end lost 0 bases, and 14 bases lay between the germline ends. The CDR3 coding sequence is TGCGCCAGCAGCTTGACGATGGGGGGTTTCTCTGGAAACACCATATATTTT. This sequence encodes CASSLTMGGFSGNTIYF.

The gene calls are TRBV11-3 and TRBJ2-5; 7 bases are shared with TRBD2. Unmatched junction bases numbered 3, after V lost 1 base and J lost 1 base. The CDR3 loop spans 15 amino acids. CDR1 SGHNT and CDR2 YENEEA come from the germline V gene. Here the CDR3 DNA reads TGTGCCAGCAGCTTAGGTCGCGGGGGCCAAGAGACCCAGTACTTC. Amino acids: CASSLGRGGQETQYF.